One and the same sample provided the 9 T cell receptor beta chains below, sequenced in a study of T cells after yellow fever vaccination. TCRdb itself ran the 5' RACE reads through MiXCR, one entry per CDR3 protein. The top ten hold 14% of the sample, which has a few hundred thousand distinct CDR3 sequences, under 25% seen once. The source material was PBMCs, sampled 15 days after the yellow fever booster vaccination. The receptors were gathered from a man aged 25 to 40 who received the YFV17D yellow fever vaccine.

This clonotype was recorded many times. J is TRBJ2-7 and V is TRBV27; tentatively, D is TRBD1 or TRBD2 (5 bases each). Trimming pared 6 bases from V and 0 bases from J, leaving 9 bases between. In germline, CDR1 is MNHEY, CDR2 SMNVEV (reference sequence). CDR3 length: 13 amino acids. DNA of the CDR3: TGTGCCAGCAGCTTCGGGACCTCCTACGAGCAGTACTTC. Residues: CASSFGTSYEQYF.

This clonotype was seen a few times. DNA for the CDR3: TGCAGTGCGCGACAGGGGGTGAACACTGAAGCTTTCTTT. Amino acids: CSARQGVNTEAFF. The chain uses TRBV20-1 and TRBJ1-1; 9 bases align to TRBD1. This CDR3 comprises 13 residues. V was clipped by 6 bases and J by 0 bases; unmatched bases: 2. The germline gives CDR1 DFQATT, CDR2 SNEGSKA (reference sequence).

This clonotype was counted a few times. The chain has TRBV20-1 and TRBJ2-2, with no clear D. V lost 2 bases and J 0 bases, leaving 13 bases between the germline ends. The V gene's germline CDR1 is DFQATT and CDR2 SNEGSKA (reference sequence). The CDR3 spans 16 residues. The CDR3 region has the DNA TGCAGTGCTAGACCCCCTCTGCCCGCGAACACCGGGGAGCTGTTTTTT. This sequence encodes CSARPPLPANTGELFF.

This clonotype appeared a few times. The chain recombines TRBV20-1 with TRBJ2-2; D gene uncertain. Deletions cut 6 bases from V and 0 bases from J, with 11 bases between. The CDR3 is made up of 14 amino acids. Germline lookup yields CDR1 DFQATT and CDR2 SNEGSKA (reference sequence). CDR3 bases: TGCAGTGCCCCCCCATGGCCGAACACCGGGGAGCTGTTTTTT. Protein sequence: CSAPPWPNTGELFF.

The chain carries TRBV27 and TRBJ2-3; D ambiguous. CDR1 is MNHEY, CDR2 SMNVEV, per germline (reference sequence). This CDR3 spans 11 amino acids. Trimming shortened V by 8 bases and J by 8 bases, and 11 bases separated the two germline ends. The CDR3: CASRGPFTQYF. The DNA for the CDR3 is TGTGCCAGCCGCGGCCCGTTTACGCAGTATTTT.

This chain uses TRBV30 with TRBJ2-2; unclear D gene. The V gene's germline CDR1 is GTSNPN and CDR2 SVGIG (reference sequence). CDR3 length equals 11 residues. Trimming removed 0 bases at V and 9 bases at J, with 5 bases between. CDR3 sequence reads: CAWSVQWELFF. CDR3 in DNA: TGTGCCTGGAGTGTACAATGGGAGCTGTTTTTT.

This clonotype was counted only a few times. The chain joins TRBV5-1 to TRBJ2-1; 14 bases are a match to TRBD2. Losses at the gene ends were 4 bases for V and 2 bases for J; bases not matched to a gene: 8. The CDR3 loop spans 18 amino acids. Germline values: CDR1 SGHRS, CDR2 YFSETQ. The CDR3 spells CASSPRGLAGVAYNEQFF. CDR3 DNA sequence: TGCGCCAGCAGCCCTAGGGGACTAGCGGGAGTAGCCTACAATGAGCAGTTCTTC.

This clonotype showed up just a few times. The chain uses TRBV14 and TRBJ1-2, with D hard to call. This CDR3 spans 15 amino acids. V shed 5 bases and J shed 3 bases, with 16 bases lying between them. Germline V lookup: CDR1 SGHDN, CDR2 FVKESK. The chain's CDR3 is CASSIHSVPDYGYTF. As DNA, the CDR3 is TGTGCCAGCAGCATCCACAGTGTGCCAGACTATGGCTACACCTTC.

Only a few counts were recorded for this clonotype. The chain is built from TRBV20-1 and TRBJ2-1; a possible D gene is TRBD2 (6 bases). V shed 2 bases and J shed 10 bases, with 12 bases lying between them. Germline V gives CDR1 DFQATT, CDR2 SNEGSKA (reference sequence). The CDR3 length is 12 residues. The CDR3 region is CSARRGGGEQFF. The CDR3 nucleotides are TGCAGTGCTAGACGAGGAGGAGGGGAGCAGTTCTTC.